A selection of T cell receptor beta chains follows, all from one sample in a study of T cell clonotyping in hematopoietic cell transplantation. Produced via immunoSEQ multiplex PCR; TCRdb's table is partial and in-frame only. Among roughly 30,000 clones, around 90% were seen once, and the ten largest hold 9.5% to 12%. The source material was PBMCs, sampled 100 days after allogeneic stem cell transplant. The receptor set was obtained from a female patient aged 50-59 years who had an allogeneic stem cell transplant from a related donor, so the T cells may come from the graft donor. Some clones in this sample may be carry-over from other donors' samples. CDR3s include the opening cysteine and the closing phenylalanine or tryptophan. The order of the fields is D gene, J gene, clone size, V gene, CDR3 protein, CDR3 DNA. D genes are given only for firm matches. Only part of the rows carry a size: once, few, many, or a class if the clone is expanded.

>.|TRBJ2-7|.|TRBV4-3
CASSLPRGFRYEQYF
TGCGCCAGCAGCCTACCCCGGGGTTTCAGGTACGAGCAGTACTTC
>.|TRBJ1-1|.|TRBV28
CASSLTTENTEAFF
TGTGCCAGCAGTTTAACGACAGAGAACACTGAAGCTTTCTTT
>.|TRBJ1-2|.|TRBV7-3
CASSPTGGYGYTF
TGTGCCAGCAGCCCGACGGGTGGTTATGGCTACACCTTC
>TRBD2|TRBJ2-3|.|TRBV5-1
CASSLEGRTSGASSTDTQYF
TGCGCCAGCAGCTTGGAAGGCCGGACTAGCGGGGCCTCTAGCACAGATACGCAGTATTTT
>.|TRBJ1-2|.|TRBV4-2
CASFRDDGYTF
TGTGCCAGCTTCCGAGACGATGGCTACACCTTC
>TRBD1|TRBJ1-2|.|TRBV6-6
CASSPQGANYGYTF
TGTGCCAGCAGTCCACAGGGGGCAAACTATGGCTACACCTTC
>.|TRBJ1-1|once|TRBV9
CASSTPGMNTEAFF
TGTGCCAGCAGCACCCCCGGGATGAACACTGAAGCTTTCTTT
>.|TRBJ2-7|once|TRBV7-8
CASSLGPSYEQYF
TGTGCCAGCAGCTTAGGACCTTCCTACGAGCAGTACTTC
>TRBD2|TRBJ2-5|.|TRBV5-4
CASSWGLAGGGETQYF
TGTGCCAGCAGCTGGGGACTAGCGGGGGGAGGAGAGACCCAGTACTTC
>TRBD1|TRBJ2-1|.|TRBV28
CASSLYRTGGYYNEQFF
TGTGCCAGCAGTTTATATAGGACAGGGGGTTACTACAATGAGCAGTTCTTC
>TRBD2|TRBJ2-2|.|TRBV11-2
CASSFPAGGFHTGELFF
TGTGCCAGCAGCTTCCCAGCGGGGGGCTTTCACACCGGGGAGCTGTTTTTT
>.|TRBJ1-2|.|TRBV6-4
CASSDRPGSRAHGYTF
TGTGCCAGCAGTGACCGTCCCGGTTCCAGGGCCCATGGCTACACCTTC
>.|TRBJ1-1|.|TRBV5-4
CASSSAEAALEAFF
TGTGCCAGCAGCTCCGCGGAAGCAGCCTTGGAAGCTTTCTTT
>.|TRBJ2-7|.|TRBV5-1
CASSTGQSPYEQYF
TGCGCCAGCAGCACAGGACAGTCCCCCTACGAGCAGTACTTC